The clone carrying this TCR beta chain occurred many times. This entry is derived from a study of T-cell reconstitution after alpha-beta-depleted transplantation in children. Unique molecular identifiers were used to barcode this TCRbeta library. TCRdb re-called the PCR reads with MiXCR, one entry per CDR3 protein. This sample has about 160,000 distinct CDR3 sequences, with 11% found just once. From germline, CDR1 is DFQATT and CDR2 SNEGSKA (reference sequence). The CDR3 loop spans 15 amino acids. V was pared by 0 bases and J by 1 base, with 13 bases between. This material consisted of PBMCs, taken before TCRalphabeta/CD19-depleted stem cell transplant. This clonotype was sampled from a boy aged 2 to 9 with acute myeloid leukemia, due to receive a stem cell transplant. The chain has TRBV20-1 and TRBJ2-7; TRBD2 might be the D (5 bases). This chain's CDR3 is CSARDSLGPSYEQYF. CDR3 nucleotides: TGCAGTGCTAGAGATTCACTAGGGCCTTCCTACGAGCAGTACTTC.